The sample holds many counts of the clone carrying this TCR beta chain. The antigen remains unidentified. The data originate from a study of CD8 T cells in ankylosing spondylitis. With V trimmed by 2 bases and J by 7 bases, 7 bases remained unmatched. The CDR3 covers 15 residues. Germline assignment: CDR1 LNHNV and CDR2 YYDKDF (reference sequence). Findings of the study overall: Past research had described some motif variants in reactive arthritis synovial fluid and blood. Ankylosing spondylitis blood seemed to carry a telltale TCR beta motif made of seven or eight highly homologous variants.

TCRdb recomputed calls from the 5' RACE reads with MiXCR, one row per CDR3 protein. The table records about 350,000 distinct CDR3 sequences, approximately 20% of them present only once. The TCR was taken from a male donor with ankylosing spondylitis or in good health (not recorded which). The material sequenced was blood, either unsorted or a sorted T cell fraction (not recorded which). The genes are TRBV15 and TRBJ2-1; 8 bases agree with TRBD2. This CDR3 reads CATSRISGVGNEQFF. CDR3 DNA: TGTGCCACCAGCAGAATTAGCGGGGTAGGGAATGAGCAGTTCTTC.